This record concerns one TCR beta chain sequence. The source of the sample is a study of blood T cell repertoires in COVID-19. Some clones are missing from TCRdb's copy, which holds only in-frame ones; the method was immunoSEQ multiplex PCR. The table includes some 200,000 clones, 84% detected once. This CDR3 contains 14 residues. Trimming took 7 bases from V and 5 from J; bases not matched to a gene: 10. CDR1 and CDR2 from the germline V gene are MDHEN and SYDVKM. Sequencing was done on a sample of peripheral blood. This clonotype was sampled from a woman in her fifties or sixties with active or convalescent COVID-19. The rearrangement joins TRBV28 to TRBJ1-1, with 7 bases lining up with TRBD1. In DNA form, the CDR3 reads TGTGCCAGCACCGAGACAGGGAGACGTACTGAAGCTTTCTTT. Translating it yields CASTETGRRTEAFF.